One and the same sample provided the 31 T cell receptor beta chains below, sequenced in a study of cytomegalovirus exposure and HLA in healthy donors. The PCR contained 60 Vbeta and 13 Jbeta primers. TCRdb keeps only in-frame clones here, not all; method: immunoSEQ multiplex PCR. In the table there are about 160,000 clones, roughly nine tenths of which are singletons. Input material: PBMCs. These receptors all come from a woman aged 25 to 39 in good health and CMV-seronegative.

This clone was detected a few times. V usage is TRBV4-1 and J usage is TRBJ2-7; tentative D call: TRBD2 (6 bases). V was clipped by 4 bases and J by 5 bases, with 12 bases between them. Germline V gives CDR1 MGHRA, CDR2 YSYEKL. The length of the CDR3 is 13 residues. The CDR3: CASSPLAIHEQYF. The DNA of the CDR3 is TGCGCCAGCAGCCCTCTAGCGATCCACGAGCAGTACTTC.

The chain uses TRBV5-4 and TRBJ2-1; 11 nucleotides align to TRBD2. Trimming removed 4 bases from V and 5 bases from J; junction bases left unmatched: 5. The length of the CDR3 is 15 residues. Germline lookup yields CDR1 SGHNT and CDR2 YYREEE (reference sequence). The CDR3 region is CASSVTSGANNEQFF. The CDR3 DNA is TGTGCCAGCAGCGTGACTAGCGGGGCTAACAATGAGCAGTTCTTC.

This sequence joins TRBV28 and TRBJ2-7; no reliable D call. CDR3 length equals 14 residues. The germline gives CDR1 MDHEN, CDR2 SYDVKM. V lost 1 base to trimming and J lost 3 bases, with 10 bases between them. This chain's CDR3 is CASSLSPPLYEQYF. CDR3 bases: TGTGCCAGCAGTTTATCCCCCCCCCTCTACGAGCAGTACTTC. Full variable domain (remainder filled in from reference TRBV28 and TRBJ2-7): DVKVTQSSRYLVKRTGEKVFLECVQDMDHENMFWYRQDPGLGLRLIYFSYDVKMKEKGDIPEGYSVSREKKERFSLILESASTNQTSMYLCASSLSPPLYEQYFGPGTRLTVT.

The chain has TRBV15 and TRBJ2-7; tentative D call: TRBD2 (6 bases). Germline V gene data show CDR1 as LNHNV and CDR2 as YYDKDF (reference sequence). This CDR3 is built from 15 residues. V shed 0 bases and J shed 4 bases, with 13 bases lying between them. DNA of the CDR3: TGTGCCACCAGCAGAGAGCGGGACCCATATTACGAGCAGTACTTC. Encoded protein: CATSRERDPYYEQYF.

The chain joins TRBV19 to TRBJ1-3, with 12 positions matching TRBD1. V lost 5 bases and J lost 0; bases outside the gene matches: 8. This CDR3 has 18 amino acids. The germline V gene encodes CDR1 LNHDA and CDR2 SQIVND (reference sequence). In DNA, the CDR3 is TGTGCCAGTAGTCAGTTCGGGACAGGGGGCTCCTCTGGAAACACCATATATTTT. It yields the protein CASSQFGTGGSSGNTIYF.

This sequence joins TRBV19 and TRBJ2-3; TRBD2 matches at 11 bases. J gave up 1 base and V 5 bases, and 8 bases lay outside the gene matches. Germline-derived CDR1 and CDR2 are LNHDA and SQIVND (reference sequence). CDR3 length: 17 residues. As DNA, the CDR3 is TGTGCCAGTAGTTCCGAGGGACTAGCGGTTCGCACAGATACGCAGTATTTT. Translated: CASSSEGLAVRTDTQYF.

The chain links TRBV7-9 to TRBJ2-7; the match to TRBD2 covers 7 bases. The V and J ends lost 6 bases and 4 bases, in that order; junction bases with no gene match: 12. Germline values: CDR1 SEHNR, CDR2 FQNEAQ (reference sequence). The CDR3 has 15 amino acids. CDR3 loop: CASRSSGVGAYEQYF. CDR3 coding DNA: TGTGCCAGCAGATCCAGCGGGGTAGGGGCTTACGAGCAGTACTTC. Full variable domain (missing parts from reference TRBV7-9 and TRBJ2-7): DTGVSQNPRHKITKRGQNVTFRCDPISEHNRLYWYRQTLGQGPEFLTYFQNEAQLEKSRLLSDRFSAERPKGSFSTLEIQRTEQGDSAMYLCASRSSGVGAYEQYFGPGTRLTVT.

The chain combines TRBV7-2 with TRBJ2-2; 11 positions match TRBD2. The trim removed 4 bases at V and 5 bases at J, leaving 9 bases unmatched. The CDR3 length is 17 residues. Germline lookup yields CDR1 SGHTA and CDR2 FQGNSA. CDR3 amino acids: CASSSGSGGAGTGELFF. The CDR3, as DNA: TGTGCCAGCAGCTCGGGTAGCGGGGGGGCAGGGACCGGGGAGCTGTTTTTT. Looking up the rest from reference TRBV7-2 and TRBJ2-2 gives the full variable domain: GAGVSQSPSNKVTEKGKDVELRCDPISGHTALYWYRQSLGQGLEFLIYFQGNSAPDKSGLPSDRFSAERTGGSVSTLTIQRTQQEDSAVYLCASSSGSGGAGTGELFFGEGSRLTVL.

The chain employs TRBV5-1 and TRBJ2-2; D perhaps matches TRBD1 (6 bases). The CDR3 runs 15 residues. V lost 2 bases and J 3 bases, leaving 11 bases between the germline ends. Germline V gene lookup returns CDR1 SGHRS and CDR2 YFSETQ. The CDR3: CASSFTGSDTGELFF. The CDR3 DNA reads TGCGCCAGCAGCTTTACAGGGTCGGACACCGGGGAGCTGTTTTTT.

This sequence joins TRBV5-1 and TRBJ2-3; a weak D match, TRBD2 (6 bases). Trimming took 4 bases from V and 7 from J, leaving 31 bases between them. This CDR3 is built from 19 residues. Germline V gene lookup returns CDR1 SGHRS and CDR2 YFSETQ. DNA for the CDR3: TGCGCCAGCAGCCTCCGGGAGAACCGGATACAATCGGAGATTAATACGCAGTATTTT. This gives the protein CASSLRENRIQSEINTQYF.

As to this clone: A read error is likely, as this CDR3 ends without the conserved phenylalanine or tryptophan. This rearrangement joins TRBV19 to TRBJ1-5, with TRBD1 as a possible D gene (5 bases). Per the germline V gene, CDR1 is LNHDA and CDR2 is SQIVND (reference sequence). The CDR3 covers 13 residues. V was shortened by 8 bases and J by 9 bases, with 17 bases between the two germline ends. The CDR3 is CASGMGGSGPQHV. The CDR3, as DNA: TGTGCCAGTGGGATGGGGGGGTCAGGGCCCCAGCATGTT.

The chain recombines TRBV29-1 with TRBJ2-1, with 11 bases that match TRBD1. The CDR3 is made up of 15 amino acids. The J segment lost 1 base and the V segment lost 6 bases, leaving 5 bases of the junction unmatched. The germline V gene has CDR1 SQVTM and CDR2 ANQGSEA. The CDR3, as DNA: TGCAGCGTCCGGACAGGGGGCAATTCCTACAATGAGCAGTTCTTC. It translates to CSVRTGGNSYNEQFF.

This chain links TRBV11-3 with TRBJ2-2; TRBD2 is a possible D gene (6 bases). The germline V gene encodes CDR1 SGHNT and CDR2 YENEEA. Trimming removed 4 bases at V and 6 bases at J, with 6 bases between. The CDR3 spans 12 residues. CDR3 sequence: CASSSSAGELFF. CDR3 nucleotides: TGTGCCAGCAGCTCTAGCGCCGGGGAGCTGTTTTTT.

Only one count was recorded for this clone. V gene TRBV28 combines with J gene TRBJ2-5, with D possibly matching TRBD1 (5 bases). The J call may be wrong; the DNA end is better matched by TRBJ2-7. The CDR3 runs to 13 residues. In germline, CDR1 is MDHEN, CDR2 SYDVKM. The CDR3 nucleotides are TGTGCCAGCAGTGGACAAGTTCCCTACGAGCAGTACTTC. It encodes CASSGQVPYEQYF.

CDR3 sequence: CASSSDGVLAFF. Written as DNA, the CDR3 is TGTGCCAGCAGCTCAGACGGGGTTTTAGCTTTCTTT. V is TRBV7-8 and J is TRBJ1-1; D unresolved. Germline V gene data show CDR1 as SGHVS and CDR2 as FQNEAQ. V gave up 4 bases and J gave up 10 bases, with 13 bases separating them. This CDR3 is built from 12 residues.

The chain carries TRBV28 and TRBJ1-4; TRBD1 is a possible D gene (5 bases). The germline V gene has CDR1 MDHEN and CDR2 SYDVKM. V was trimmed by 7 bases and J by 5 bases, leaving 11 bases between them. The CDR3 loop spans 13 amino acids. The CDR3, as DNA: TGTGCCAGCATCCAGGGCCGCAATGAAAAACTGTTTTTT. Translated: CASIQGRNEKLFF.

J is TRBJ1-3 and V is TRBV7-2; D is undetermined. The germline V gene has CDR1 SGHTA and CDR2 FQGNSA. The CDR3 loop spans 16 amino acids. V was trimmed by 2 bases and J by 0 bases, leaving 11 bases between them. DNA of the CDR3: TGTGCCAGCAGCTTATCGGTTACTTCCTCTGGAAACACCATATATTTT. Its translation: CASSLSVTSSGNTIYF.

This clone was detected once. V gene TRBV6-6 combines with J gene TRBJ2-7; 7 nucleotides line up with TRBD1. This CDR3 has 16 amino acids. J gave up 6 bases and V 6 bases, and 17 bases lay outside the gene matches. Germline-derived CDR1 and CDR2 are MNHNY and SVGAGI (reference sequence). The CDR3 DNA reads TGTGCCAGCAGCCTCCCGGTAGGGGGCGGCGCCGGCGAGCAGTACTTC. Its protein is CASSLPVGGGAGEQYF.

The CDR3 is CASSARRGANTGELFF. The CDR3 region has the DNA TGTGCCAGCAGCGCCCGGAGGGGTGCGAACACCGGGGAGCTGTTTTTT. The genes are TRBV9 and TRBJ2-2; a weak D match, TRBD2 (6 bases). The CDR3 is 16 residues long. Germline V gene lookup returns CDR1 SGDLS and CDR2 YYNGEE. Trimming left V 3 bases short and J 0 bases short, with 12 bases between.

This clone was seen just once. The genes are TRBV27 and TRBJ2-3; D gene uncertain. This CDR3 is 14 amino acids long. Trimming took off 5 bases at V and 1 base at J, with 10 bases between the two ends. Per germline, CDR1 MNHEY and CDR2 SMNVEV (reference sequence). The CDR3 DNA follows: TGTGCCAGCAGTACACCGCTAGGCACAGATACGCAGTATTTT. It specifies CASSTPLGTDTQYF.

This clone was seen more than once but under ten times. J is TRBJ2-7 and V is TRBV6-1; D ambiguous. Germline CDR1 MNHNS, CDR2 SASEGT. V was clipped by 4 bases and J by 9 bases, with 7 bases between them. The CDR3 is 10 amino acids. The CDR3 DNA follows: TGTGCCAGCAGTGCCAGTGGGCAGTACTTC. It yields the protein CASSASGQYF.

The V gene is TRBV30, the J gene TRBJ1-1, with unresolved D. This CDR3 has 13 amino acids. V lost 1 base, J lost 2 bases, and 8 bases lay in between. The germline V gene encodes CDR1 GTSNPN and CDR2 SVGIG (reference sequence). The CDR3 sequence: CAWSGQQNTEAFF. The CDR3 DNA sequence: TGTGCCTGGAGTGGACAACAAAACACTGAAGCTTTCTTT.

The CDR3 protein is CASSVVLTDTQYF. In nucleotides, the CDR3 is TGTGCCAGCAGCGTAGTTTTAACAGATACGCAGTATTTT. The chain links TRBV9 to TRBJ2-3; D not certain. This CDR3 has 13 amino acids. Germline-derived CDR1 and CDR2 are SGDLS and YYNGEE. The ends were cut back, 0 bases at V and 3 bases at J, with 5 bases in the middle. Full variable domain (outside the CDR3, taken from reference TRBV9 and TRBJ2-3): DSGVTQTPKHLITATGQRVTLRCSPRSGDLSVYWYQQSLDQGLQFLIQYYNGEERAKGNILERFSAQQFPDLHSELNLSSLELGDSALYFCASSVVLTDTQYFGPGTRLTVL.

The count of this clone is one. The junction differs from germline at one of its ends, possibly a read error. The chain employs TRBV7-2 and TRBJ2-3; 8 bases are a match to TRBD1. The CDR3 is 16 amino acids. Per the germline V gene, CDR1 is SGHTA and CDR2 is FQGNSA. CDR3 DNA: TGTGCCAGCAGTTTAGATGCCAGGGGGCAGGGAGATACGCAGTATTTT. Translating gives CASSLDARGQGDTQYF.

The chain joins TRBV30 to TRBJ2-1, with 7 bases fitting TRBD1. Germline assignment: CDR1 GTSNPN and CDR2 SVGIG (reference sequence). CDR3 length: 13 residues. This CDR3 reads CAGRGGGRNEQFF. CDR3 DNA sequence: TGTGCGGGGCGAGGGGGCGGGCGCAATGAGCAGTTCTTC.

The chain combines TRBV28 with TRBJ1-2; TRBD1 matches at 8 bases. Germline V lookup: CDR1 MDHEN, CDR2 SYDVKM. Trimming removed 10 bases from V and 3 bases from J; junction bases left unmatched: 13. The CDR3 spans 15 residues. The CDR3 bases are TGTGCCATTGACGGACAGGGATTAAGCGACTATGGCTACACCTTC. Amino acid sequence: CAIDGQGLSDYGYTF.

A single count supports this clone. This chain joins TRBV7-6 and TRBJ2-2; TRBD2 matches 10 bases. Losses at the gene ends were 0 bases for V and 4 bases for J; bases not matched to a gene: 11. This CDR3 contains 19 residues. Germline CDR1 is SGHVS and CDR2 is FNYEAQ. The CDR3 DNA reads TGTGCCAGCAGCTTAGCCACGCTCTTAGCGGGGGGACGCACCGGGGAGCTGTTTTTT. As protein: CASSLATLLAGGRTGELFF. Looking up the rest from reference TRBV7-6 and TRBJ2-2 gives the full variable domain: GAGVSQSPRYKVTKRGQDVALRCDPISGHVSLYWYRQALGQGPEFLTYFNYEAQQDKSGLPNDRFSAERPEGSISTLTIQRTEQRDSAMYRCASSLATLLAGGRTGELFFGEGSRLTVL.

The CDR3 loop is CASSSGLAGNTGELFF. In DNA, the CDR3 is TGCGCCAGCAGCTCAGGACTAGCGGGAAACACCGGGGAGCTGTTTTTT. The gene calls are TRBV5-1 and TRBJ2-2; TRBD2 matches 12 bases. Germline V gives CDR1 SGHRS, CDR2 YFSETQ. CDR3 length: 16 amino acids. V lost 3 bases and J lost 2; bases outside the gene matches: 2.

CDR3 in DNA: TGTGCCAGCAGTGACCCACTCTTGGACAGGGGTGGCTACACCTTC. Amino acids: CASSDPLLDRGGYTF. The chain joins TRBV6-1 to TRBJ1-2; 9 bases are a match to TRBD1. This CDR3 contains 15 residues. Looked up from germline, CDR1 is MNHNS and CDR2 is SASEGT. The trim removed 3 bases at V and 7 bases at J, leaving 9 bases unmatched.

This chain uses TRBV28 with TRBJ1-1; TRBD1 matches at 11 bases. CDR3 size: 15 residues. V lost 6 bases to trimming and J lost 5 bases; unmatched junction nucleotides: 8. In germline, CDR1 is MDHEN, CDR2 SYDVKM. In nucleotides, the CDR3 is TGTGCCAGCAGCCATCCCGGGACAGGGGGTACTGAAGCTTTCTTT. Protein: CASSHPGTGGTEAFF.

This chain joins TRBV5-5 and TRBJ1-1; D unresolved. CDR3 length equals 12 residues. V was clipped by 5 bases and J by 7 bases, with 12 bases between them. Germline CDR1 reads SGHKS; CDR2 reads YYEKEE (reference sequence). The CDR3 loop reads CASSLVPVEAFF. The DNA for the CDR3 is TGTGCCAGCAGTCTAGTCCCGGTTGAAGCTTTCTTT.